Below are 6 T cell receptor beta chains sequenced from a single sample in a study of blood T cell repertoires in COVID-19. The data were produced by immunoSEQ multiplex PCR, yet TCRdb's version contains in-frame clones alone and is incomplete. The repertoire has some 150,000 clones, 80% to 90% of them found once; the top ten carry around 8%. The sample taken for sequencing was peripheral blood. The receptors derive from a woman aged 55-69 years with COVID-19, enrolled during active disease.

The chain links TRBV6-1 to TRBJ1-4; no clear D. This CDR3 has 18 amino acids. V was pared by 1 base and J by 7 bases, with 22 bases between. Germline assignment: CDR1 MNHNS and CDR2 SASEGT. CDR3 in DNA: TGTGCCAGCAGTGAAGGGGCAGCTCCACTTTTAGACGGTGAAAAACTGTTTTTT. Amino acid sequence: CASSEGAAPLLDGEKLFF.

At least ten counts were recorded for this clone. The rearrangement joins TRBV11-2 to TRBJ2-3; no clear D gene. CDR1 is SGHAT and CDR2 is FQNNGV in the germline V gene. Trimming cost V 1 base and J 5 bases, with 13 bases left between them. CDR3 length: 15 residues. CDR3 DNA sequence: TGTGCCAGCAGCTTAGTTCTTGCCCGCGGAGATACGCAGTATTTT. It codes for CASSLVLARGDTQYF.

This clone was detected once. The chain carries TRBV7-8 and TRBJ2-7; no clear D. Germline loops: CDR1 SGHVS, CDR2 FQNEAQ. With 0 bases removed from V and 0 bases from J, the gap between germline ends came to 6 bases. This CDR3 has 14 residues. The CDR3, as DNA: TGTGCCAGCAGCTTAGCTGGCAACTCCTACGAGCAGTACTTC. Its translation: CASSLAGNSYEQYF.

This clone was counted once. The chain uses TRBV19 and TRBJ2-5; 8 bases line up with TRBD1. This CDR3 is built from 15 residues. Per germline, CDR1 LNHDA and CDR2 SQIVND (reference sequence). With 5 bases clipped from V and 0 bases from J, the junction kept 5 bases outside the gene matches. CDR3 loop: CASSPRQGYQETQYF. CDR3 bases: TGTGCCAGTAGTCCCCGACAGGGGTACCAAGAGACCCAGTACTTC. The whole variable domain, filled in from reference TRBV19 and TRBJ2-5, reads DGGITQSPKYLFRKEGQNVTLSCEQNLNHDAMYWYRQDPGQGLRLIYYSQIVNDFQKGDIAEGYSVSREKKESFPLTVTSAQKNPTAFYLCASSPRQGYQETQYFGPGTRLLVL.

The CDR3 sequence is CASSLETGNSPLHF. The CDR3 coding sequence is TGCGCCAGCAGCTTGGAGACGGGGAATTCACCCCTCCACTTT. This chain connects TRBV5-1 to TRBJ1-6; D uncertain. The germline gives CDR1 SGHRS, CDR2 YFSETQ. The V end lost 0 bases, the J end lost 7 bases, and 8 bases lay between the germline ends. This CDR3 region has 14 residues.

In DNA form, the CDR3 reads TGTGCCAGCAGCCCAGGGACAGCTCGATCCTACGAGCAGTACTTC. It codes for CASSPGTARSYEQYF. V usage is TRBV3-1 (or the pseudogene TRBV3-2) and J usage is TRBJ2-7; 7 bases line up with TRBD1. Germline values: CDR1 LGHDT, CDR2 YNNKEL (reference sequence). V lost 4 bases and J lost 1; bases outside the gene matches: 7. The CDR3 totals 15 residues.